The clone carrying this TCR beta chain was recorded many times. Its antigen is not identified. The data are from a study of human T cells and chemical hapten exposure. The ends lost 5 bases at V and 7 bases at J; junction bases unmatched: 7. Germline CDR1 reads SGHTA; CDR2 reads FQGTGA. This CDR3 is built from 14 residues. Overall study results and limits: Clustering by CDR3 similarity yielded significantly more large clusters from expanded TCRs than controls. Following DPC sensitization, TCRs present above 1 in 1000 frequency showed no change.

Indicated time point: patch test 1, 2 weeks after DPC sensitization. The treatment denotes: therapeutic diphenylcyclopropenone sensitization with weekly scalp DPC. The library put unique molecular identifiers onto individual cDNA molecules. TCRdb re-analysed the RACE reads in MiXCR, keeping a single row per CDR3 protein. The sample carries about 100,000 distinct CDR3 sequences, 10% to 13% recorded once. This TCR was sampled from a man aged 35-49 years with alopecia areata. Some clones in this sample may be carry-over from other donors' samples. This chain uses TRBV7-3 with TRBJ2-1; 8 positions match TRBD1. The sample in question was whole blood, obtained in connection with sensitization to the hapten diphenylcyclopropenone (DPC). The CDR3 coding sequence is TGTGCCAGCAGCCCGAGGACAGGGTGGAATGAGCAGTTCTTC. Protein: CASSPRTGWNEQFF.